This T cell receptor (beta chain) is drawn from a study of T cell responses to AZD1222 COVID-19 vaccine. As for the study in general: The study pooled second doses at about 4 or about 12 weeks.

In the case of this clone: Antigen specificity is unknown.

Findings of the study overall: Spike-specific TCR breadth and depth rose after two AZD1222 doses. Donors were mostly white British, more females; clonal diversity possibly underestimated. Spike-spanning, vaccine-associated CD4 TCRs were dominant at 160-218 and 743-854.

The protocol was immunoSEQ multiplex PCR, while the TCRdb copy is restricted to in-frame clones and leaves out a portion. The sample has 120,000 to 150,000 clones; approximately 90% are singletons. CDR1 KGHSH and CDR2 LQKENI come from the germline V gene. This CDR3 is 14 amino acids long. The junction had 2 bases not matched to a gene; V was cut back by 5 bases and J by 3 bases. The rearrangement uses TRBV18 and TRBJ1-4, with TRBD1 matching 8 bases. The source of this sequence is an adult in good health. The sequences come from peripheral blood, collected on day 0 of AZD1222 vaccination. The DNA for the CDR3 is TGTGCCAGCTCATTACAGGGGGCTAATGAAAAACTGTTTTTT. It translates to CASSLQGANEKLFF.